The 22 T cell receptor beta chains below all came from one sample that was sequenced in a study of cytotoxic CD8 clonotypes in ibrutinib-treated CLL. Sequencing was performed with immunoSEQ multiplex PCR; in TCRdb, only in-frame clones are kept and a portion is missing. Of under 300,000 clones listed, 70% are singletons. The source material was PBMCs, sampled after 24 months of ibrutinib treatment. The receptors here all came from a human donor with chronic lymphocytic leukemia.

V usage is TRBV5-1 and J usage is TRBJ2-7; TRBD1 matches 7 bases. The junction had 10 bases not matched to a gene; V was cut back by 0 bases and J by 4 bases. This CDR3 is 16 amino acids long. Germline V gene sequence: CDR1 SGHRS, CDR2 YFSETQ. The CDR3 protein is CASSLGGQFGNYEQYF. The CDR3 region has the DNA TGCGCCAGCAGCTTGGGGGGACAGTTTGGAAATTACGAGCAGTACTTC. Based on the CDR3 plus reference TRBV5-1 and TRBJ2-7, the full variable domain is KAGVTQTPRYLIKTRGQQVTLSCSPISGHRSVSWYQQTPGQGLQFLFEYFSETQRNKGNFPGRFSGRQFSNSRSEMNVSTLELGDSALYLCASSLGGQFGNYEQYFGPGTRLTVT.

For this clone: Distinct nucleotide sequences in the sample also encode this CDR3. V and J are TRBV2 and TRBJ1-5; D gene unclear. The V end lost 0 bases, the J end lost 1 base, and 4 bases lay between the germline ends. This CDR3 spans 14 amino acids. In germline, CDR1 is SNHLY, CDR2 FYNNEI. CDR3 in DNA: TGTGCCAGCAGTGAAGCGGACAGCAATCAGCCCCAGCATTTT. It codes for CASSEADSNQPQHF.

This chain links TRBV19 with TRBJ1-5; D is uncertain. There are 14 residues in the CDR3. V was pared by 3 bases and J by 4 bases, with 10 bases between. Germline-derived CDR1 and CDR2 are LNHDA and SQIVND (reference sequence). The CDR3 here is CASSIVGENQPQHF. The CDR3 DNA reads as TGTGCCAGTAGTATTGTTGGAGAGAATCAGCCCCAGCATTTT.

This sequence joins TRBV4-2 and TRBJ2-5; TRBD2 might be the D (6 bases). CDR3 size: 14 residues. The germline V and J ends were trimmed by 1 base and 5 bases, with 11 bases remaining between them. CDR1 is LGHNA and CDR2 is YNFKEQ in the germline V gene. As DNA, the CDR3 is TGTGCCAGCAGCCAAGTTGCGGGGATTGAGACCCAGTACTTC. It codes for CASSQVAGIETQYF.

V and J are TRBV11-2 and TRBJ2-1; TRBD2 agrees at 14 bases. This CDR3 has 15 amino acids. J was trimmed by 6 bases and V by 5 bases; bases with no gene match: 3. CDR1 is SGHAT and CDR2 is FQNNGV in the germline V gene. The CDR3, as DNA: TGTGCCAGCAGCAAGGGACTAGCGGGAGCCAATGAGCAGTTCTTC. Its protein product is CASSKGLAGANEQFF.

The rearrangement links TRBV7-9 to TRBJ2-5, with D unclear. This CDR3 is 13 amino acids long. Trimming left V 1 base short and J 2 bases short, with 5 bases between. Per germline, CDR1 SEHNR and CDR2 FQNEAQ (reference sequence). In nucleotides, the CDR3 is TGTGCCAGCAGCTTAGTTCTTCAAGAGACCCAGTACTTC. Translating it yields CASSLVLQETQYF. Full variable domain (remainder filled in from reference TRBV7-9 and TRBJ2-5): DTGVSQNPRHKITKRGQNVTFRCDPISEHNRLYWYRQTLGQGPEFLTYFQNEAQLEKSRLLSDRFSAERPKGSFSTLEIQRTEQGDSAMYLCASSLVLQETQYFGPGTRLLVL.

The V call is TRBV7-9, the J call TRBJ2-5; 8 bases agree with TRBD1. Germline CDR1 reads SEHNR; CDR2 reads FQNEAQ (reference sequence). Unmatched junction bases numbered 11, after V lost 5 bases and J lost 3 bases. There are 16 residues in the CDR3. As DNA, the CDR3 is TGTGCCAGCAGCCCACGACAGGGGTCGCAAAAAGAGACCCAGTACTTC. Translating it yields CASSPRQGSQKETQYF. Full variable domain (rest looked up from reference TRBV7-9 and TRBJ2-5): DTGVSQNPRHKITKRGQNVTFRCDPISEHNRLYWYRQTLGQGPEFLTYFQNEAQLEKSRLLSDRFSAERPKGSFSTLEIQRTEQGDSAMYLCASSPRQGSQKETQYFGPGTRLLVL.

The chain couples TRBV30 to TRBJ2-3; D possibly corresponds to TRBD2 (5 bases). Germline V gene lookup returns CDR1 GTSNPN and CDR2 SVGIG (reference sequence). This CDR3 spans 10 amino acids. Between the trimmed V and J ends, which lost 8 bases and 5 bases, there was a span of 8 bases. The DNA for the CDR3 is TGTGCCCGTGGGAGAGATACGCAGTATTTT. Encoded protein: CARGRDTQYF.

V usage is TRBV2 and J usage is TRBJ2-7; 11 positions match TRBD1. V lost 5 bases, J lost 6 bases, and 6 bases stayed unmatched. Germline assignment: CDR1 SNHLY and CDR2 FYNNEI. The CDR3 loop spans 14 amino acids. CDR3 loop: CASSLDRGRGEQYF. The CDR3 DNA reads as TGTGCCAGCAGTTTGGACAGGGGGCGTGGCGAGCAGTACTTC.

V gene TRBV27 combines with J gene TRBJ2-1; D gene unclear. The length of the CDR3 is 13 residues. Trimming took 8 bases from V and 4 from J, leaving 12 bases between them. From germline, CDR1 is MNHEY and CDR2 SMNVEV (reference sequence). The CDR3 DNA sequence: TGTGCCAGCCGCCGATCTCTATACAATGAGCAGTTCTTC. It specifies CASRRSLYNEQFF.

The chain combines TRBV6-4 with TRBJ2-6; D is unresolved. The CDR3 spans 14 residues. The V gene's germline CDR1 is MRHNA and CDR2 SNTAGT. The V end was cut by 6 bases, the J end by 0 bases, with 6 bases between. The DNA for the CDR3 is TGTGCCAGCAGCTTTTCCTCTGGGGCCAACGTCCTGACTTTC. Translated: CASSFSSGANVLTF.

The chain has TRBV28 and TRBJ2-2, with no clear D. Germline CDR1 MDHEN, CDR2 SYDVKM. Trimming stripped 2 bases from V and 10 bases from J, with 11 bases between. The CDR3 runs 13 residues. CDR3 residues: CASSLEAPEELFF. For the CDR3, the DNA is TGTGCCAGCAGTTTAGAAGCGCCCGAGGAGCTGTTTTTT.

The CDR3 region has the DNA TGTGCCACCCAATCCACAGGTAGCAATCAGCCCCAGCATTTT. This codes for CATQSTGSNQPQHF. This rearrangement joins TRBV25-1 to TRBJ1-5, with TRBD1 as a possible D gene (5 bases). The CDR3 totals 14 residues. Germline loops: CDR1 MGHDK, CDR2 SYGVNS. Trimming pared 10 bases from V and 0 bases from J, leaving 13 bases between.

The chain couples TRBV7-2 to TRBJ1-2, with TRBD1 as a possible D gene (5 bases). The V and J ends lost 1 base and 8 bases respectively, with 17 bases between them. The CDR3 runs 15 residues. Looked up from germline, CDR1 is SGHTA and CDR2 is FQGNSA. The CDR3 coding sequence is TGTGCCAGCAGCTTAGTAATTGGCCAGGAGGGGGGCTACACCTTC. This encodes CASSLVIGQEGGYTF.

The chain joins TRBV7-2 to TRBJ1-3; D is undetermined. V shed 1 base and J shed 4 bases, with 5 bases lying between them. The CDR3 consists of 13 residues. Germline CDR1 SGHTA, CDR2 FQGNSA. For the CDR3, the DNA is TGTGCCAGCAGCTTAGACCCAGGAAACACCATATATTTT. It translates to CASSLDPGNTIYF.

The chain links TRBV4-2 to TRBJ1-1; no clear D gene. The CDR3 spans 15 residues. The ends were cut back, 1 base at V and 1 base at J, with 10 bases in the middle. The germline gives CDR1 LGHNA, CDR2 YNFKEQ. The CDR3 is CASSQAWTENTEAFF. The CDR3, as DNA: TGTGCCAGCAGCCAAGCCTGGACTGAGAACACTGAAGCTTTCTTT.

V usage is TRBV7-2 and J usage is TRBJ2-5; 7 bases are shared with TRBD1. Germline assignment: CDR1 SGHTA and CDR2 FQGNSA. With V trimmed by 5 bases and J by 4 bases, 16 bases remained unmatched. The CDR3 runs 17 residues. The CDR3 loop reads CASSPTAPGQYGETQYF. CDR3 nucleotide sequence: TGTGCCAGCAGCCCCACGGCTCCGGGACAGTACGGAGAGACCCAGTACTTC.

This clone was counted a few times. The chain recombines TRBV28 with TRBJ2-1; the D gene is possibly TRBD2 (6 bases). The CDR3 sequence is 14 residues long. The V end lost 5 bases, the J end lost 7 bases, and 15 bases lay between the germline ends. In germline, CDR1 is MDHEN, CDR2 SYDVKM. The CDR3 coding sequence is TGTGCCAGCAGTCGTGGGGGGAATCGGAATGAGCAGTTCTTC. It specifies CASSRGGNRNEQFF.

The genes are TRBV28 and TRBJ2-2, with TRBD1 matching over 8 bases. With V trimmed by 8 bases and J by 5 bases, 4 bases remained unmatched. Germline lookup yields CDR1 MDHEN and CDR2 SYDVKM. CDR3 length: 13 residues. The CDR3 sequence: CASWDRRTGELFF. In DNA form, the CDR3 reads TGTGCCAGCTGGGACAGGCGAACCGGGGAGCTGTTTTTT.

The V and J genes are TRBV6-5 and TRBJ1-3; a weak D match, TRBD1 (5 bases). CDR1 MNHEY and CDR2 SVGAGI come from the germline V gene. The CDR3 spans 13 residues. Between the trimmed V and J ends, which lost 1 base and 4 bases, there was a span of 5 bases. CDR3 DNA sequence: TGTGCCAGCAGTTACTACAGGGGAAACACCATATATTTT. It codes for CASSYYRGNTIYF.

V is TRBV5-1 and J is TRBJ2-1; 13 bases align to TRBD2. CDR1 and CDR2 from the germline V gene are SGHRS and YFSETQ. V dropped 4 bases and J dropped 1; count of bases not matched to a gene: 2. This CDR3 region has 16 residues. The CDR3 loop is CASSQGLAGSYNEQFF. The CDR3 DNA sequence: TGCGCCAGCAGCCAGGGACTAGCGGGGTCCTACAATGAGCAGTTCTTC.

CDR3 amino acids: CASKNSPNYGYTF. The CDR3 DNA follows: TGTGCCAGCAAAAACAGCCCTAACTATGGCTACACCTTC. V is TRBV28 and J is TRBJ1-2, with D hard to call. Deletions cut 7 bases from V and 0 bases from J, with 9 bases between. The CDR3 totals 13 residues. Germline V gene sequence: CDR1 MDHEN, CDR2 SYDVKM.